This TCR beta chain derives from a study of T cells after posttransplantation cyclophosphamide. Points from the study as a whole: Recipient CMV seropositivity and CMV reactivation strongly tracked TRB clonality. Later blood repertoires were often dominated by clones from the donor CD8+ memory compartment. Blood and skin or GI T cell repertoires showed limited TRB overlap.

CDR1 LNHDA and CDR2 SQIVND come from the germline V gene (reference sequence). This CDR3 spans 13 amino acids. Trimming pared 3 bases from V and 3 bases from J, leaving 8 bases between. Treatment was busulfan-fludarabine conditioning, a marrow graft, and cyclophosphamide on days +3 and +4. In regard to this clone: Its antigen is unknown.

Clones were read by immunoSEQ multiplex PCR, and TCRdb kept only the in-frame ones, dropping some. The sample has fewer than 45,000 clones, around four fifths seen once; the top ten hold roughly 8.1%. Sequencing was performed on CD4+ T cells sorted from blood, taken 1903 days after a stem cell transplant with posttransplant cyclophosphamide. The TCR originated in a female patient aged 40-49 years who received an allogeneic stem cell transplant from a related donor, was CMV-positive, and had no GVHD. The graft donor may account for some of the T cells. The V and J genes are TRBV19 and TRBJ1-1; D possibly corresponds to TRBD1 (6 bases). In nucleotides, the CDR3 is TGTGCCAGTAGTATGAACAGGGACACTGAAGCTTTCTTT. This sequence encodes CASSMNRDTEAFF.